A single sample is the source of the 22 T cell receptor beta chains below, sequenced in a study of T cell responses to AZD1222 COVID-19 vaccine (TCRdb year 2021). The sample's time point label is to be understood as: baseline before first vaccination. Preparation of the library involved the immunoSEQ multiplex PCR assay. In TCRdb, the immuneACCESS table is reduced to in-frame sequences with V and J assigned. These tables do not hold every clone; where another copy was compared, an unresolved V gene accounts for under half, and the others remain unexplained. The sample contains some 150,000 clones, over 90% of them found a single time. 1.5% to 2% of the sample lies in the top ten. The input for sequencing was peripheral blood, taken on day 0 of AZD1222 vaccination. Receptors originate from an adult in good health.

The V gene is TRBV5-5, the J gene TRBJ1-3, with unresolved D. The CDR3 length is 13 residues. CDR1 and CDR2 (germline): SGHKS, YYEKEE (reference sequence). With 4 bases removed from V and 9 bases from J, the gap between germline ends came to 14 bases. The CDR3 bases are TGTGCCAGCAGCCCGGACGGACTCGGCACCATATATTTT. Protein sequence: CASSPDGLGTIYF.

The chain has TRBV7-9 and TRBJ1-4; D uncertain. Germline V gene data show CDR1 as SEHNR and CDR2 as FQNEAQ (reference sequence). The CDR3 extends over 13 amino acids. Trimming took 0 bases from V and 8 from J, leaving 7 bases between them. The CDR3 protein is CASSLAGQEKLFF. For the CDR3, the DNA is TGTGCCAGCAGCTTAGCTGGTCAAGAAAAACTGTTTTTT.

The chain has TRBV6-2 or TRBV6-3 and TRBJ1-1; D is undetermined. V was pared by 2 bases and J by 4 bases, with 11 bases between. There are 14 residues in the CDR3. Germline-derived CDR1 and CDR2 are MNHEY and SVGEGT. The CDR3 spells CASSYLGPGTEAFF. The DNA of the CDR3 is TGTGCCAGCAGTTACCTAGGTCCGGGCACTGAAGCTTTCTTT.

The chain is built from TRBV27 and TRBJ2-7; D possibly corresponds to TRBD2 (6 bases). The ends were cut back, 6 bases at V and 3 bases at J, with 12 bases in the middle. CDR1 and CDR2 from the germline V gene are MNHEY and SMNVEV (reference sequence). The CDR3 covers 13 residues. The CDR3 loop is CASSPSGSYEQYF. CDR3 DNA sequence: TGTGCCAGCAGCCCCTCCGGGAGCTACGAGCAGTACTTC.

This clone appeared a single time. The gene calls are TRBV5-6 and TRBJ2-1; 7 nucleotides agree with TRBD2. The CDR3 runs to 13 residues. Per germline, CDR1 SGHDT and CDR2 YYEEEE. With V trimmed by 7 bases and J by 3 bases, 4 bases remained unmatched. The CDR3 spells CASGGSLYNEQFF. CDR3 bases: TGTGCCAGCGGCGGGAGCCTCTACAATGAGCAGTTCTTC.

The table lists this clone with a few counts. V and J are TRBV27 and TRBJ1-2; TRBD1 might be the D (5 bases). Germline V lookup: CDR1 MNHEY, CDR2 SMNVEV (reference sequence). V was clipped by 5 bases and J by 5 bases, with 12 bases between them. CDR3 length equals 13 residues. The CDR3 protein is CASSPRQKYGYTF. In DNA form, the CDR3 reads TGTGCCAGCAGTCCCCGACAGAAATATGGCTACACCTTC.

The V call is TRBV2, the J call TRBJ2-5; D may correspond to TRBD1 or TRBD2 (6 bases each). The CDR3 covers 13 residues. Trimming left V 4 bases short and J 4 bases short, with 10 bases between. Germline assignment: CDR1 SNHLY and CDR2 FYNNEI. The CDR3 here is CASSVGGAETQYF. CDR3 DNA sequence: TGTGCCAGCAGTGTGGGGGGCGCAGAGACCCAGTACTTC. Variable domain in full (rest from reference TRBV2 and TRBJ2-5): EPEVTQTPSHQVTQMGQEVILRCVPISNHLYFYWYRQILGQKVEFLVSFYNNEISEKSEIFDDQFSVERPDGSNFTLKIRSTKLEDSAMYFCASSVGGAETQYFGPGTRLLVL.

In the case of this clone: Other DNA sequences in this sample translate to the same CDR3. The rearrangement uses TRBV6-4 and TRBJ1-5; D is unclear. CDR1 is MRHNA, CDR2 SNTAGT, per germline. This CDR3 comprises 13 residues. The V and J ends lost 3 bases and 0 bases respectively, with 3 bases between them. The chain's CDR3 is CASSDSSNQPQHF. DNA for the CDR3: TGTGCCAGCAGTGATAGTAGCAATCAGCCCCAGCATTTT.

The chain links TRBV30 to TRBJ1-2; 7 bases map to TRBD1. This CDR3 region has 13 residues. Germline assignment: CDR1 GTSNPN and CDR2 SVGIG (reference sequence). The trim removed 3 bases at V and 6 bases at J, leaving 7 bases unmatched. The CDR3: CAWSVKGTDGYTF. The CDR3 DNA reads as TGTGCCTGGAGCGTAAAAGGGACAGATGGCTACACCTTC.

The chain combines TRBV3-1 (or the pseudogene TRBV3-2) with TRBJ2-7, with 10 bases lining up with TRBD1. Losses at the gene ends were 1 base for V and 6 bases for J; bases not matched to a gene: 0. Looked up from germline, CDR1 is LGHDT and CDR2 is YNNKEL (reference sequence). The CDR3 is 13 amino acids. CDR3 sequence: CASSQGTGGEQYF. CDR3 coding DNA: TGTGCCAGCAGCCAAGGGACAGGGGGCGAGCAGTACTTC.

The rearrangement joins TRBV5-6 to TRBJ2-2; D unclear. V dropped 3 bases and J dropped 4 bases, with 7 bases sitting between them. This CDR3 has 13 residues. The germline V gene has CDR1 SGHDT and CDR2 YYEEEE. CDR3 bases: TGTGCCAGCAGCTCGCCGGGCACCGGGGAGCTGTTTTTT. This translates into CASSSPGTGELFF.

The chain recombines TRBV19 with TRBJ1-2; D is uncertain. The germline V gene has CDR1 LNHDA and CDR2 SQIVND (reference sequence). The CDR3 spans 16 residues. V lost 4 bases, J lost 8 bases, and 23 bases lay in between. CDR3 bases: TGTGCCAGTAGTAGCTCTAGACACGAGATACGGAGCGGCTACACCTTC. This sequence encodes CASSSSRHEIRSGYTF.

This chain links TRBV11-3 with TRBJ2-6; D is possibly TRBD2 (5 bases). The V end lost 4 bases, the J end lost 4 bases, and 8 bases lay between the germline ends. CDR3 length equals 14 residues. CDR1 is SGHNT, CDR2 YENEEA, per germline. In DNA, the CDR3 is TGTGCCAGCAGCTCGGAGGAGGGGGCCAACGTCCTGACTTTC. Its protein is CASSSEEGANVLTF.

Worth noting for this clone: Different DNA sequences within this sample yield the same CDR3. The chain combines TRBV19 with TRBJ1-1; a possible D gene is TRBD1 (5 bases). Trimming pared 8 bases from V and 3 bases from J, leaving 10 bases between. The CDR3 is 12 amino acids. CDR1 LNHDA and CDR2 SQIVND come from the germline V gene (reference sequence). The CDR3 DNA follows: TGTGCCAGTCTTGGGGGGGACACTGAAGCTTTCTTT. This gives the protein CASLGGDTEAFF. Full variable domain (remainder filled in from reference TRBV19 and TRBJ1-1): DGGITQSPKYLFRKEGQNVTLSCEQNLNHDAMYWYRQDPGQGLRLIYYSQIVNDFQKGDIAEGYSVSREKKESFPLTVTSAQKNPTAFYLCASLGGDTEAFFGQGTRLTVV.

The chain couples TRBV28 to TRBJ1-1; weak D call: TRBD1 (6 bases). V was pared by 2 bases and J by 1 base, with 14 bases between. CDR1 is MDHEN and CDR2 is SYDVKM in the germline V gene. The CDR3 is 16 amino acids. The CDR3: CASSLLLGGRNTEAFF. The CDR3 DNA is TGTGCCAGCAGTTTACTGCTGGGGGGGCGGAACACTGAAGCTTTCTTT. Complete variable domain (other parts from reference TRBV28 and TRBJ1-1): DVKVTQSSRYLVKRTGEKVFLECVQDMDHENMFWYRQDPGLGLRLIYFSYDVKMKEKGDIPEGYSVSREKKERFSLILESASTNQTSMYLCASSLLLGGRNTEAFFGQGTRLTVV.

V usage is TRBV12-5 and J usage is TRBJ1-1; maybe TRBD1 (6 bases). Germline V gene lookup returns CDR1 LGHNT and CDR2 FRNRAP. Trimming removed 5 bases from V and 10 bases from J, with 17 bases in between. The CDR3 covers 13 residues. In DNA, the CDR3 is TGTGCTAGTGGTGTACAGACGGGGGCTTTAGCTTTCTTT. Its protein is CASGVQTGALAFF.

The chain links TRBV2 to TRBJ1-1, with 9 positions matching TRBD1. Germline lookup yields CDR1 SNHLY and CDR2 FYNNEI. CDR3 length: 13 residues. V shed 5 bases, J shed 8 bases, and the junction held 6 bases outside the gene matches. DNA of the CDR3: TGTGCCAGCAGTTATCCCGGGACAGGGGAAGCTTTCTTT. Residues: CASSYPGTGEAFF.

The chain combines TRBV15 with TRBJ2-1; 12 bases are a match to TRBD2. V was pared by 1 base and J by 6 bases, with 10 bases of the junction left unmatched. From germline, CDR1 is LNHNV and CDR2 YYDKDF (reference sequence). The CDR3 has 18 residues. CDR3 DNA: TGTGCCACCAGCAGAGGGACTAGCGGGATTCTGGTTTCCAATGAGCAGTTCTTC. Protein: CATSRGTSGILVSNEQFF.

The genes are TRBV7-8 and TRBJ2-5, with D perhaps TRBD1 or TRBD2 (6 bases each). This CDR3 comprises 16 residues. V was shortened by 2 bases and J by 0 bases, with 13 bases between the two germline ends. Germline V gives CDR1 SGHVS, CDR2 FQNEAQ. For the CDR3, the DNA is TGTGCCAGCAGCTTAACGGGGGCCGAGTACCAAGAGACCCAGTACTTC. This codes for CASSLTGAEYQETQYF.

The chain links TRBV5-6 to TRBJ1-3; possibly TRBD1 for D (6 bases). The CDR3 has 14 amino acids. Trimming pared 1 base from V and 2 bases from J, leaving 7 bases between. Per germline, CDR1 SGHDT and CDR2 YYEEEE. The chain's CDR3 is CASSLTGPGNTIYF. In DNA, the CDR3 is TGTGCCAGCAGCTTGACAGGGCCTGGAAACACCATATATTTT.

The chain joins TRBV11-2 to TRBJ1-2, with unresolved D. Trimming pared 5 bases from V and 5 bases from J, leaving 15 bases between. The CDR3 is 14 residues long. CDR1 and CDR2 (germline): SGHAT, FQNNGV. CDR3 sequence: CASSQLSTGYGYTF. The DNA for the CDR3 is TGTGCCAGCAGCCAGCTCAGCACGGGGTATGGCTACACCTTC.

The chain joins TRBV28 to TRBJ1-2; 7 nucleotides agree with TRBD1. The CDR3 is made up of 15 amino acids. V lost 2 bases to trimming and J lost 6 bases; unmatched junction nucleotides: 9. Germline V gives CDR1 MDHEN, CDR2 SYDVKM. The CDR3 reads CASSLAETGWDGYTF. The CDR3 DNA reads as TGTGCCAGCAGTTTAGCGGAGACAGGGTGGGATGGCTACACCTTC.